The subject of this entry is one TCR beta chain. The antigen is not known. Treatment indicated: oral pan-JAK inhibitor, 5-10 mg twice daily. The data are from a study of CD8+ T cells in alopecia areata. Overall study results and limits: Numerous expanded lesional clones remained in scalp and blood during tofacitinib. Lesional scalp exceeded normal scalp in clonality, especially in alopecia totalis/universalis. Tofacitinib significantly lowered scalp clonality and expanded CD8+ clones among the top 100.

The authors extracted RNA and reverse transcribed it into cDNA as the sequencing template. Produced via immunoSEQ multiplex PCR; TCRdb's table is partial and in-frame only. The profile shows about 200,000 clones, roughly 60% of them singletons. The CDR3 length is 11 residues. V lost 7 bases and J lost 9, with 10 bases in between. Germline CDR1 is SGHTA and CDR2 is FQGNSA. The input for sequencing was CD4+ T cells sorted from blood, taken at approximately week 50, from a patient treated with tofacitinib. The chain carries TRBV7-2 and TRBJ2-1, with D unresolved. This receptor was taken from a human donor with alopecia areata. The CDR3 nucleotides read TGTGCCAGCACCCCCGTTGGTGAGCAGTTCTTC. This sequence encodes CASTPVGEQFF.